The 31 T cell receptor beta chains below come from one sample, sequenced in a study of brain T cells in children with intractable seizures. The sequenced cases were selected for having the highest brain T cell transcript signatures. The table came from immunoSEQ multiplex PCR; TCRdb's copy has only in-frame clones and leaves some out. This sample has roughly 8,700 clones, with 69% found just once. The sample was resected brain tissue, taken at surgery. The receptors stem from a girl aged 2 to 9 with tuberous sclerosis and intractable seizures.

V gene TRBV5-1 combines with J gene TRBJ2-5, with 12 positions matching TRBD1. The J segment lost 5 bases and the V segment lost 4 bases, leaving 9 bases of the junction unmatched. Germline assignment: CDR1 SGHRS and CDR2 YFSETQ. CDR3 size: 16 residues. The CDR3: CASSPSGTGGSETQYF. As DNA, the CDR3 is TGCGCCAGCAGCCCGTCCGGGACAGGGGGCAGCGAGACCCAGTACTTC.

Notes on this clone: At one end, the junction sequence differs from germline, possibly due to a read error. The chain couples TRBV9 to TRBJ2-7, with D possibly matching TRBD2 (7 bases). Germline V lookup: CDR1 SGDLS, CDR2 YYNGEE. CDR3 length: 16 amino acids. The CDR3 DNA sequence: TGCCCCCCCAGCGACGGAGGGGGGGGGAACATCTACGAGCAGTACTTC. Its protein product is CPPSDGGGGNIYEQYF. The full variable domain, its missing parts supplied by reference TRBV9 and TRBJ2-7, is DSGVTQTPKHLITATGQRVTLRCSPRSGDLSVYWYQQSLDQGLQFLIQYYNGEERAKGNILERFSAQQFPDLHSELNLSSLELGDSALYFCPPSDGGGGNIYEQYFGPGTRLTVT.

This clone qualifies as medium-sized. The genes are TRBV11-2 and TRBJ1-2, with D perhaps TRBD1 (5 bases). CDR3 length: 15 residues. V was pared by 1 base and J by 0 bases, with 9 bases between. CDR1 SGHAT and CDR2 FQNNGV come from the germline V gene. The CDR3 protein is CASSLGDDTNYGYTF. As DNA, the CDR3 is TGTGCCAGCAGCTTAGGGGACGACACTAACTATGGCTACACCTTC.

The V gene is TRBV9, the J gene TRBJ2-2; D call uncertain. V was trimmed by 0 bases and J by 1 base, leaving 7 bases between them. Germline CDR1 reads SGDLS; CDR2 reads YYNGEE. CDR3 size: 15 residues. In DNA, the CDR3 is TGTGCCAGCAGCGTAGTCCCCGAGAACACCGGGGAGCTGTTTTTT. Translated, it gives CASSVVPENTGELFF.

This rearrangement joins TRBV21-1 to TRBJ2-5; the table calls TRBD2, which could not be checked here. TRBV21-1 corresponds to a pseudogene. The CDR3 consists of 13 residues. CDR3 sequence (DNA): TGTGCCAGCACATCTAGCGGGGGTGAGACCCAGTACTTC. Protein product: CASTSSGGETQYF.

This clone was seen a few times. V gene TRBV7-2 combines with J gene TRBJ1-6, with 9 positions matching TRBD1. Germline V gives CDR1 SGHTA, CDR2 FQGNSA. This CDR3 has 15 amino acids. J gave up 7 bases and V 5 bases, and 6 bases lay outside the gene matches. CDR3 in DNA: TGTGCCAGCAGCACCGGGACAGGGTGGAATTCACCCCTCCACTTT. As protein: CASSTGTGWNSPLHF. Combining the CDR3 with reference TRBV7-2 and TRBJ1-6 gives the whole variable domain GAGVSQSPSNKVTEKGKDVELRCDPISGHTALYWYRQSLGQGLEFLIYFQGNSAPDKSGLPSDRFSAERTGGSVSTLTIQRTQQEDSAVYLCASSTGTGWNSPLHFGNGTRLTVT.

The rearrangement joins TRBV12-3 or TRBV12-4 to TRBJ2-3; TRBD1 is a possible D gene (6 bases). Trimming removed 7 bases at V and 2 bases at J, with 10 bases between. The CDR3 covers 13 residues. CDR3 sequence: CASNGDTTDTQYF. CDR3 nucleotides: TGTGCCAGCAACGGGGACACCACAGATACGCAGTATTTT.

The V gene is TRBV7-3, the J gene TRBJ2-1; 10 nucleotides line up with TRBD2. The V segment lost 2 bases and the J segment 4 bases; nucleotides outside the gene matches: 11. The CDR3 loop spans 18 amino acids. The V gene's germline CDR1 is SGHTA and CDR2 FQGTGA. The CDR3 loop reads CASSLGTLAGVQYNEQFF. DNA of the CDR3: TGTGCCAGCAGCTTAGGAACTCTAGCGGGGGTACAATACAATGAGCAGTTCTTC.

The V gene is TRBV5-4, the J gene TRBJ1-4; D possibly corresponds to TRBD1 (5 bases). The CDR3 length is 13 residues. With 10 bases removed from V and 8 bases from J, the gap between germline ends came to 18 bases. Germline V gene data show CDR1 as SGHNT and CDR2 as YYREEE (reference sequence). The CDR3 DNA sequence: TGTGCCGTTCACAGGCCGCATGCCGAAAAACTGTTTTTT. Residues: CAVHRPHAEKLFF.

CDR3 coding DNA: TGTGCCAGCAGCCCCCAGGTTGAGACCTACAATGAGCAGTTCTTC. It translates to CASSPQVETYNEQFF. The chain has TRBV7-3 and TRBJ2-1; no clear D gene. CDR3 length: 15 residues. Trimming removed 5 bases from V and 2 bases from J, with 13 bases in between. Germline CDR1 reads SGHTA; CDR2 reads FQGTGA.

The chain has TRBV5-4 and TRBJ2-7, with D perhaps matching TRBD1 or TRBD2 (6 bases each). V was pared by 0 bases and J by 2 bases, with 12 bases between. CDR1 and CDR2 from the germline V gene are SGHNT and YYREEE (reference sequence). There are 15 residues in the CDR3. The CDR3 DNA reads as TGTGCCAGCAGCTTGGAAGGGGGAGGCCCCTACGAGCAGTACTTC. Protein sequence: CASSLEGGGPYEQYF. Using reference TRBV5-4 and TRBJ2-7 for the parts outside the CDR3, the full variable domain is ETGVTQSPTHLIKTRGQQVTLRCSSQSGHNTVSWYQQALGQGPQFIFQYYREEENGRGNFPPRFSGLQFPNYSSELNVNALELDDSALYLCASSLEGGGPYEQYFGPGTRLTVT.

This clone was recorded a few times. The rearrangement joins TRBV3-1 (or the pseudogene TRBV3-2) to TRBJ1-5; D not certain. The germline gives CDR1 LGHDT, CDR2 YNNKEL (reference sequence). The CDR3 is 14 residues long. The V and J ends lost 4 bases and 0 bases respectively, with 7 bases between them. CDR3 in DNA: TGTGCCAGCAGCCTCGGTAATAGCAATCAGCCCCAGCATTTT. It encodes CASSLGNSNQPQHF.

V usage is TRBV6-1 and J usage is TRBJ2-3; 8 nucleotides agree with TRBD2. The CDR3 runs to 15 residues. The J segment lost 6 bases and the V segment lost 1 base, leaving 6 bases of the junction unmatched. Germline lookup yields CDR1 MNHNS and CDR2 SASEGT. CDR3 residues: CASSEVSGGPDTQYF. The CDR3 nucleotides are TGTGCCAGCAGTGAAGTATCGGGGGGGCCTGATACGCAGTATTTT.

This clone turned up a few times. The V gene is TRBV21-1, the J gene TRBJ2-7; the DNA was not compared with TRBD1, the D call given in the table. TRBV21-1 is a pseudogene. The CDR3 loop spans 17 amino acids. The CDR3, as DNA: TGTGCCAGCAGCAAAACTCTCCGGGACAGGGGACTCCCAGAGCAGTACGTC. It translates to CASSKTLRDRGLPEQYV.

This clone was seen once. This chain links TRBV28 with TRBJ2-2, with D perhaps given as TRBD1 or TRBD2 (5 bases each). Trimming took off 6 bases at V and 5 bases at J, with 10 bases between the two ends. Germline CDR1 MDHEN, CDR2 SYDVKM. This CDR3 has 13 residues. As DNA, the CDR3 is TGTGCCAGCAGGGGACCGACGACCGGGGAGCTGTTTTTT. Amino acids: CASRGPTTGELFF.

The V gene is TRBV5-1, the J gene TRBJ2-5; 8 bases are a match to TRBD1. The germline V gene encodes CDR1 SGHRS and CDR2 YFSETQ. This CDR3 spans 16 amino acids. V shed 4 bases and J 5 bases; nucleotides not matched to a gene: 13. CDR3 sequence (DNA): TGCGCCAGCAGCCCAACCAGGACAGGGTACCGGGAGACCCAGTACTTC. Its protein product is CASSPTRTGYRETQYF. Using reference TRBV5-1 and TRBJ2-5 for the parts outside the CDR3, the full variable domain is KAGVTQTPRYLIKTRGQQVTLSCSPISGHRSVSWYQQTPGQGLQFLFEYFSETQRNKGNFPGRFSGRQFSNSRSEMNVSTLELGDSALYLCASSPTRTGYRETQYFGPGTRLLVL.

The chain carries TRBV5-4 and TRBJ1-2, with 7 positions matching TRBD1. CDR1 and CDR2 (germline): SGHNT, YYREEE (reference sequence). V lost 4 bases, J lost 11 bases, and 5 bases stayed unmatched. The CDR3 length is 11 residues. The chain's CDR3 is CASSARDSYTF. For the CDR3, the DNA is TGTGCCAGCAGCGCTCGGGACAGTTACACCTTC.

V is TRBV29-1 and J is TRBJ1-4; a possible D gene is TRBD1 (5 bases). V was trimmed by 7 bases and J by 8 bases, leaving 17 bases between them. The CDR3 spans 13 residues. Germline CDR1 SQVTM, CDR2 ANQGSEA. The CDR3 here is CSGKGGGWEKLFF. The CDR3 bases are TGCAGCGGAAAGGGCGGGGGTTGGGAAAAACTGTTTTTT.

By proportion, this clone is large. The chain combines TRBV30 with TRBJ2-1, with TRBD2 matching over 7 bases. The CDR3 is 14 residues long. V lost 3 bases, J lost 3 bases, and 5 bases stayed unmatched. The germline gives CDR1 GTSNPN, CDR2 SVGIG (reference sequence). CDR3 amino acids: CAWRKGLIYNEQFF. Written as DNA, the CDR3 is TGTGCCTGGAGAAAGGGACTAATCTACAATGAGCAGTTCTTC.

The rearrangement joins TRBV7-7 to TRBJ1-3; tentatively, D is TRBD1 (6 bases). This CDR3 has 17 amino acids. Trimming left V 3 bases short and J 3 bases short, with 18 bases between. Germline V gene sequence: CDR1 SSHAT, CDR2 FNYEAQ (reference sequence). CDR3 nucleotides: TGTGCCAGCAGCTTTACGACGGCTACGACAGGTGGAAACACCATATATTTT. Its protein product is CASSFTTATTGGNTIYF.

The genes are TRBV19 and TRBJ1-4; unclear D gene. This CDR3 spans 13 amino acids. V dropped 3 bases and J dropped 8 bases, with 10 bases sitting between them. Looked up from germline, CDR1 is LNHDA and CDR2 is SQIVND (reference sequence). CDR3 sequence (DNA): TGTGCCAGTAGTATCGGAAATCGAGAAAAACTGTTTTTT. This gives the protein CASSIGNREKLFF.

This chain uses TRBV11-2 with TRBJ2-3, with TRBD2 matching 10 bases. CDR3 size: 17 residues. Germline V CDR1 and CDR2: SGHAT, FQNNGV. After removal of 3 bases from V and 5 bases from J, the junction contained 11 bases not matched to a gene. This CDR3 is CASSFSGTSGVRDTQYF. The CDR3 nucleotides are TGTGCCAGCAGCTTTAGCGGCACTAGCGGGGTTAGAGATACGCAGTATTTT.

The rearrangement links TRBV11-2 to TRBJ2-6; unclear D gene. CDR1 SGHAT and CDR2 FQNNGV come from the germline V gene. This CDR3 comprises 20 residues. The V and J ends lost 0 bases and 0 bases respectively, with 18 bases between them. The CDR3, as DNA: TGTGCCAGCAGCTTAGAGTCGGGCAGATACCGAATCTCTGGGGCCAACGTCCTGACTTTC. Translation: CASSLESGRYRISGANVLTF.

The gene calls are TRBV11-2 and TRBJ2-7; no definite D call. CDR1 is SGHAT and CDR2 is FQNNGV in the germline V gene. This CDR3 has 12 residues. Trimming took 1 base from V and 4 from J, leaving 5 bases between them. CDR3 amino acids: CASSLGIYEQYV. In DNA, the CDR3 is TGTGCCAGCAGCTTAGGGATATACGAGCAGTACGTC.

The CDR3 coding sequence is TGCAGCGTCCTCAGCTATGGCTACACCTTC. Protein sequence: CSVLSYGYTF. The chain couples TRBV29-1 to TRBJ1-2; D gene ambiguous. V was shortened by 6 bases and J by 4 bases, with 6 bases between the two germline ends. Germline-derived CDR1 and CDR2 are SQVTM and ANQGSEA. The CDR3 totals 10 residues.

This clone is termed medium-sized (0.01 to 0.1%). This CDR3 reads CSGGPGTGGDYGYTF. The DNA of the CDR3 is TGCAGCGGGGGTCCCGGGACAGGGGGCGACTATGGCTACACCTTC. This rearrangement joins TRBV29-1 to TRBJ1-2; 12 bases align to TRBD1. CDR1 is SQVTM, CDR2 ANQGSEA, per germline. The CDR3 is made up of 15 amino acids. V shed 7 bases and J 3 bases; nucleotides not matched to a gene: 9.

The rearrangement joins TRBV30 to TRBJ1-1; no reliable D call. The CDR3 length is 12 residues. Germline V CDR1 and CDR2: GTSNPN, SVGIG (reference sequence). Deletions cut 0 bases from V and 1 base from J, with 3 bases between. In nucleotides, the CDR3 is TGTGCCTGGAGTGTTGCGAACACTGAAGCTTTCTTT. It codes for CAWSVANTEAFF.

This rearrangement joins TRBV28 to TRBJ1-5, with 8 positions matching TRBD1. The CDR3 sequence is 15 residues long. V was clipped by 6 bases and J by 2 bases; unmatched bases: 6. Germline CDR1 MDHEN, CDR2 SYDVKM. CDR3 sequence (DNA): TGTGCCAGCAGCGACAGGGGTCGCGGCAATCAGCCCCAGCATTTT. Its translation is CASSDRGRGNQPQHF.

The rearrangement uses TRBV5-1 and TRBJ2-3, with 11 bases lining up with TRBD2. CDR3 length equals 16 residues. CDR1 and CDR2 (germline): SGHRS, YFSETQ. The ends lost 1 base at V and 1 base at J; junction bases unmatched: 2. In nucleotides, the CDR3 is TGCGCCAGCAGCTTGCCGACTAGCGGGGGCACAGATACGCAGTATTTT. Protein: CASSLPTSGGTDTQYF.

The rearrangement links TRBV24-1 to TRBJ2-1, with a tentative D call TRBD2 (5 bases). Trimming cost V 4 bases and J 3 bases, with 15 bases left between them. Germline assignment: CDR1 KGHDR and CDR2 SFDVKD. CDR3 size: 16 residues. The CDR3 coding sequence is TGTGCCACCAGTGACCCAACTCCGGAGGACTACAATGAGCAGTTCTTC. It is translated as CATSDPTPEDYNEQFF.

This clone was recorded a few times. CDR3 sequence (DNA): TGTGCCAGCAGCTTGGATACACGCGGCACAGATACGCAGTATTTT. This gives the protein CASSLDTRGTDTQYF. The chain uses TRBV5-6 and TRBJ2-3; D is uncertain. The CDR3 has 15 residues. CDR1 is SGHDT, CDR2 YYEEEE, per germline. V was shortened by 0 bases and J by 1 base, with 9 bases between the two germline ends.